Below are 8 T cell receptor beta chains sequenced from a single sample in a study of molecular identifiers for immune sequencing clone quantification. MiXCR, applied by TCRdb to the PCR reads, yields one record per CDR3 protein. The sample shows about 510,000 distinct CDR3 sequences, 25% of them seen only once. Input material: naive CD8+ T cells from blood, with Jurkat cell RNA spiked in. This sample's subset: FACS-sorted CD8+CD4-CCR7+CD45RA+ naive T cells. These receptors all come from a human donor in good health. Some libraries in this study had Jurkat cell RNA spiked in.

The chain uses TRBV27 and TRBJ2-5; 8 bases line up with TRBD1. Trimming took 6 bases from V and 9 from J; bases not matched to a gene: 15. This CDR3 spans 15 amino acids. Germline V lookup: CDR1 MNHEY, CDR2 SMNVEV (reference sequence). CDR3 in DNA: TGTGCCAGCAGATACCGGACAGGGTCGGCGGAGCCCCAGTACTTC. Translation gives CASRYRTGSAEPQYF.

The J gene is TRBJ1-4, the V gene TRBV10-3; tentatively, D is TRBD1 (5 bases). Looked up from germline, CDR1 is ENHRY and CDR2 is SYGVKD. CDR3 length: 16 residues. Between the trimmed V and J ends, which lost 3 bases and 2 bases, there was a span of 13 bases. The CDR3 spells CAISEGQGVTNEKLFF. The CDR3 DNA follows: TGTGCCATCAGTGAAGGGCAGGGTGTCACTAATGAAAAACTGTTTTTT.

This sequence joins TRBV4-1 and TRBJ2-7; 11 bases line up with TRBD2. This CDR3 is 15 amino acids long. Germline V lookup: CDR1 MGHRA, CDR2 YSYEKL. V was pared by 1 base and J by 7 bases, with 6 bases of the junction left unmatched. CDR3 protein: CASSQAGSGGGEQYF. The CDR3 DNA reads TGCGCCAGCAGCCAAGCAGGTAGCGGGGGGGGTGAGCAGTACTTC.

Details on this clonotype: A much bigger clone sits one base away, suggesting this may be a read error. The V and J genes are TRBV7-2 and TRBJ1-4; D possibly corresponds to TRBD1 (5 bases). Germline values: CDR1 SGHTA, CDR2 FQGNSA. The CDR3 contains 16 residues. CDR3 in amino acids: CASSSFPTATNEKLSF. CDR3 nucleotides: TGTGCCAGCAGCTCATTCCCGACAGCAACTAATGAAAAACTGTCTTTT.

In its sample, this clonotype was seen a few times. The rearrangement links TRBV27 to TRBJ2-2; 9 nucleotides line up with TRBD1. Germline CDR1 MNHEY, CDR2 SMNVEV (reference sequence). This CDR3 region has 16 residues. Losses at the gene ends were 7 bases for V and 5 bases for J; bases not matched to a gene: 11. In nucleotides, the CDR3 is TGTGCCAGCATCGAATCCGGGACAGGGAGTACCGGGGAGCTGTTTTTT. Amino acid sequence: CASIESGTGSTGELFF.

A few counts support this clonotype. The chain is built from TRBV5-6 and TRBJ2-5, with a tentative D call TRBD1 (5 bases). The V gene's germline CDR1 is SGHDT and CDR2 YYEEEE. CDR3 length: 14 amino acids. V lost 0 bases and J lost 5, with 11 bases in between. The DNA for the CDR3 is TGTGCCAGCAGCTTGGATGCAGGGCAGGAGACCCAGTACTTC. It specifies CASSLDAGQETQYF.

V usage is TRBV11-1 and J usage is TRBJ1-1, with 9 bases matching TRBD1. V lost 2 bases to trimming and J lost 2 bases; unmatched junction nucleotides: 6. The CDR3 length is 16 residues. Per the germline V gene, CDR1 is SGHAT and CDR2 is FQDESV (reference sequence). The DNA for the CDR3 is TGTGCCAGCAGCTTACCCCCGGGACAGGGAAACACTGAAGCTTTCTTT. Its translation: CASSLPPGQGNTEAFF.

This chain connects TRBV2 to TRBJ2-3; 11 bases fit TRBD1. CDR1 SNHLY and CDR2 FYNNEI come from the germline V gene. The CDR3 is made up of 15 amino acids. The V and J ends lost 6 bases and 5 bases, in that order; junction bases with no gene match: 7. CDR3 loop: CASRSWDRGGDTQYF. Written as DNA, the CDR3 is TGTGCCAGCAGGTCGTGGGACAGGGGGGGAGATACGCAGTATTTT. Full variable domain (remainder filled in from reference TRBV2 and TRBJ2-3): EPEVTQTPSHQVTQMGQEVILRCVPISNHLYFYWYRQILGQKVEFLVSFYNNEISEKSEIFDDQFSVERPDGSNFTLKIRSTKLEDSAMYFCASRSWDRGGDTQYFGPGTRLTVL.